This entry concerns a single TCR beta chain. CDR1 and CDR2 (germline): MDHEN, SYDVKM. CDR3 length equals 14 residues. J was trimmed by 4 bases and V by 11 bases; bases with no gene match: 9. These data are taken from a study of blood T cell repertoires in COVID-19. Study background: Acute-phase and convalescent COVID-19 samples originated in the United States, Italy and Spain. T cells, B-cell-depleted T cells, or PBMCs supplied cDNA or gDNA.

Authors' methods: Reference gene primer amplification yielded estimated nucleated cell counts. The assay was immunoSEQ multiplex PCR, and TCRdb's table has in-frame clones only and misses some. V, J and clone size derive from that table, while D and trimming were established from the DNA sequence. The sample holds roughly 250,000 clones; approximately 80% are singletons and the top ten take approximately 7.4%. The TCR sequence derives from a woman aged 45-59 years with acute or convalescent COVID-19. Sequencing input: peripheral blood. The rearrangement links TRBV28 to TRBJ2-3, with 10 bases identical to TRBD1. In DNA, the CDR3 is TGTGCCTCTACTATGACAGGGGGCCCAGATACGCAGTATTTT. Residues: CASTMTGGPDTQYF.